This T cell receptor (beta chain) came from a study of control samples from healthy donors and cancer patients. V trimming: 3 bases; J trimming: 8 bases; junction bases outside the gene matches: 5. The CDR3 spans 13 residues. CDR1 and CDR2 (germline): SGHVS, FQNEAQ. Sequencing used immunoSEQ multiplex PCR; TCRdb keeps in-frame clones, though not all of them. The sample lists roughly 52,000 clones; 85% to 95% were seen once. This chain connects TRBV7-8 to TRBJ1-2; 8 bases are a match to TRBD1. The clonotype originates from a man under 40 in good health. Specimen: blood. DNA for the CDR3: TGTGCCAGCAGCTTTGGCAGGGGGCAGGGCTACACCTTC. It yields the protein CASSFGRGQGYTF.